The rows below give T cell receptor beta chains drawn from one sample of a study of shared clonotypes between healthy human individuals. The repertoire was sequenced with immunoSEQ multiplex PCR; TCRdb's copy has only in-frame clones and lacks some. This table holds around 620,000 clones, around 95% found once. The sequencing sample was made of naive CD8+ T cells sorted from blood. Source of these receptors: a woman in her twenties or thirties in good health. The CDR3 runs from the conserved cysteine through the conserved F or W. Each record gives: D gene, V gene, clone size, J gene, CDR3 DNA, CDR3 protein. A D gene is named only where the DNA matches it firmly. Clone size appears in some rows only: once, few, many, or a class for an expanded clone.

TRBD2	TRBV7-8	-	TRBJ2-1	TGTGCCAGCTTCAACCTGCGGGAGTTTGACAATGAGCAGTTCTTC	CASFNLREFDNEQFF
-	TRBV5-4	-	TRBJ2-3	TGTGCCAGCAGCCCCCGCGGGTCAGATACGCAGTATTTT	CASSPRGSDTQYF
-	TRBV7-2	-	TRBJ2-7	TGTGCCAGCAGCATTCCTGGGTCGCAATCCTACGAGCAGTACTTC	CASSIPGSQSYEQYF
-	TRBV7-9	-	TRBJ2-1	TGTGCCAGCAGGCCCGCAGTCGCGGCAGGCTCCTACAATGAGCAGTTCTTC	CASRPAVAAGSYNEQFF
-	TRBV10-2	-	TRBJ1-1	TGCGCCAGCAGTGAGACAAACCAGAACACTGAAGCTTTCTTT	CASSETNQNTEAFF
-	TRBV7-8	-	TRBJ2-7	TGTGCCAGCAGCTTAGGTCGGTCAGAGGAGCAGTACTTC	CASSLGRSEEQYF
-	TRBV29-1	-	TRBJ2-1	TGCAGCGTTGATGGGTGGAATGAGCAGTTCTTC	CSVDGWNEQFF
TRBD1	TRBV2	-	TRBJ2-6	TGTGCCAGCAGGGTCTACAGGGGGCAAGGGGCCAACGTCCTGACTTTC	CASRVYRGQGANVLTF
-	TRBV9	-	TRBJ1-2	TGTGCCAGCAGGGGGGGCACAGGGTACTATGGCTACACCTTC	CASRGGTGYYGYTF
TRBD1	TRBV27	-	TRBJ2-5	TGTGCCAGCAGTCCGTCCCCGGGACAGTTGGAGACCCAGTACTTC	CASSPSPGQLETQYF
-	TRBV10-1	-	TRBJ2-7	TGCGCCAGCAGTAGGGACCCGGTTAACGTCGAGCAGTACTTC	CASSRDPVNVEQYF
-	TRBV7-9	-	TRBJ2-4	TGTGCCAGCAGCTTATCGTCGGGAGAGGAGAACATTCAGTACTTC	CASSLSSGEENIQYF
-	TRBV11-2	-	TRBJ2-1	TGTGCCAGCAGCTATAATGAGCAGTTCTTC	CASSYNEQFF
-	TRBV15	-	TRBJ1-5	TGTGCCACCAGCAGAGATCCTGGGGGTAATCAGCCCCAGCATTTT	CATSRDPGGNQPQHF
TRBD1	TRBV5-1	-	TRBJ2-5	TGCGCCAGCAGCCCCCTGGAACAGGGGGAGACCCAGTACTTC	CASSPLEQGETQYF
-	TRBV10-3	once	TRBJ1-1	TGTGCCATCAGTGGGGCGGAATCGAACACTGAAGCTTTCTTT	CAISGAESNTEAFF
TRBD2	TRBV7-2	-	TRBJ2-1	TGTGCCAGCAGCTTAGGACTAGCTCTTGAGCAGTTCTTC	CASSLGLALEQFF
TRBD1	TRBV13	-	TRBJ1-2	TGTGCCAGCAGCCCTAGGGCCACAGGGGCAACCAACTATGGCTACACCTTC	CASSPRATGATNYGYTF
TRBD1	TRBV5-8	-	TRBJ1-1	TGTGCCAGCAGCTTTGGGGCGAGACAGGGCCCCCCTGAAGCTTTCTTT	CASSFGARQGPPEAFF
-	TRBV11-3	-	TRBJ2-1	TGTGCCAGGGGCAGACAGAGGGGTGAATCGCAGTTCTTC	CARGRQRGESQFF
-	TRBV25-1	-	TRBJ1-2	TGTGCCAGCAGTGCGCAGGAAGAGGGCTACACCTTC	CASSAQEEGYTF
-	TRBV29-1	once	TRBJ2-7	TGCAGCGTCGTGGGACCCCGAGGTGGGTCCTACGAGCAGTACTTC	CSVVGPRGGSYEQYF
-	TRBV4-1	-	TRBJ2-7	TGCGCCAGCAGCCAAGTCGGGGTCATAAGATTAACCTACGAGCAGTACTTC	CASSQVGVIRLTYEQYF
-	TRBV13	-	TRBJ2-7	TGTGCCAGCAGCTCTAGTCTTAACTCCTACGAGCAGTACTTC	CASSSSLNSYEQYF
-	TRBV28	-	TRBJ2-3	TGTGCCAGCACGAGCGCTCGGGAAAGCACAGATACGCAGTATTTT	CASTSARESTDTQYF
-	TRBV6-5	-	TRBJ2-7	TGTGCCAGCAGTTACTCAGGGCCGAACGAGCAGTACTTC	CASSYSGPNEQYF
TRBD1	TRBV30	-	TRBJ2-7	TGTGCCTTCCAAGCTCCGGGACAGGCAAACAGTGACTTC	CAFQAPGQANSDF